One sample yielded the 23 T cell receptor beta chains listed below, sequenced in a study of CD8+CD57+ T cells in acquired aplastic anemia. Using genomic DNA as the template, TCR beta VDJ and CDR3 profiling was carried out. TCRdb re-analysed the reads in MiXCR, keeping a single row per CDR3 protein. The data show 400,000 to 450,000 distinct CDR3 sequences, about two thirds seen once. The specimen sequenced was sorted CD4+, CD8+, or CD8+CD57+ T cells (not recorded which) from PBMCs. These receptors came from a human donor in good health, serving as a control.

This clonotype was detected only a few times. Without the conserved terminal phenylalanine or tryptophan, this CDR3 likely stems from a read error. This chain connects TRBV29-1 to TRBJ1-2; D gene unclear. V lost 0 bases, J lost 3 bases, and 8 bases lay in between. CDR3 length: 13 amino acids. From germline, CDR1 is SQVTM and CDR2 ANQGSEA. The CDR3 sequence: CSVEDRTDYGYTS. CDR3 coding DNA: TGCAGCGTTGAAGATCGGACTGACTATGGCTACACCTCC.

The V call is TRBV5-1, the J call TRBJ2-3; 8 bases match TRBD2. This CDR3 comprises 15 residues. Trimming removed 2 bases from V and 4 bases from J; junction bases left unmatched: 6. Germline V gene data show CDR1 as SGHRS and CDR2 as YFSETQ. In nucleotides, the CDR3 is TGCGCCAGCAGCTTACTAGCGGCGGGGGCAGATACGCAGTATTTT. Residues: CASSLLAAGADTQYF.

The table lists this clonotype with many counts. V usage is TRBV7-9 and J usage is TRBJ2-3; 7 bases line up with TRBD2. V lost 2 bases to trimming and J lost 0 bases; unmatched junction nucleotides: 5. CDR3 length: 16 residues. Germline V gives CDR1 SEHNR, CDR2 FQNEAQ (reference sequence). The DNA of the CDR3 is TGTGCCAGCAGCTTATGGGCGGGGGAAAGCACAGATACGCAGTATTTT. Translated: CASSLWAGESTDTQYF. The full variable domain, its missing parts supplied by reference TRBV7-9 and TRBJ2-3, is DTGVSQNPRHKITKRGQNVTFRCDPISEHNRLYWYRQTLGQGPEFLTYFQNEAQLEKSRLLSDRFSAERPKGSFSTLEIQRTEQGDSAMYLCASSLWAGESTDTQYFGPGTRLTVL.

Many counts were recorded for this clonotype. This sequence joins TRBV4-3 and TRBJ2-5; D is perhaps TRBD1 (6 bases). Per the germline V gene, CDR1 is LGHNA and CDR2 is YSLEER. With 5 bases removed from V and 5 bases from J, the gap between germline ends came to 18 bases. The CDR3 has 15 residues. CDR3 region: CASSVSRGFWETQYF. The DNA of the CDR3 is TGCGCCAGCAGCGTTAGCAGGGGATTCTGGGAGACCCAGTACTTC.

Of note for this clonotype: A read error may account for a junction end that differs from germline. The rearrangement links TRBV2 to TRBJ1-2, with D possibly TRBD1 on 5 matching bases. CDR3 length: 14 residues. Per the germline V gene, CDR1 is SNHLY and CDR2 is FYNNEI. CDR3 in amino acids: CSAPSQRGGYGYTF. CDR3 nucleotides: TGCAGTGCTCCCAGCCAGAGGGGTGGCTATGGCTACACCTTC.

The chain employs TRBV12-3 or TRBV12-4 and TRBJ2-5; 10 nucleotides agree with TRBD1. The DNA end is more similar to TRBJ2-7, so the J call may be wrong. This CDR3 is 14 amino acids long. CDR3 nucleotide sequence: TGTGCCAGCAGTTTGGACAGGGGGGACTACGAGCAGTACTTC. Translating it yields CASSLDRGDYEQYF.

Concerning this clonotype itself: Germline is not matched at one junction end, which may reflect a read error. The chain has TRBV7-9 and TRBJ2-7; D is perhaps TRBD2 (7 bases). Germline-derived CDR1 and CDR2 are SEHNR and FQNEAQ (reference sequence). CDR3 length: 15 amino acids. CDR3 DNA: TGTGCCACCAGCAGCGACAGCGGCGGGGGCTACACCCAGTACTTC. It yields the protein CATSSDSGGGYTQYF.

The chain recombines TRBV9 with TRBJ1-1; maybe TRBD1 (5 bases). V lost 3 bases to trimming and J lost 11 bases, with 17 bases between them. The length of the CDR3 is 13 residues. Germline CDR1 reads SGDLS; CDR2 reads YYNGEE. CDR3 nucleotide sequence: TGTGCCAGCAGCGACGAGGCAGGGATAACGGCTTTCTTT. Its translation: CASSDEAGITAFF. The variable domain in full, completed from reference TRBV9 and TRBJ1-1, reads DSGVTQTPKHLITATGQRVTLRCSPRSGDLSVYWYQQSLDQGLQFLIQYYNGEERAKGNILERFSAQQFPDLHSELNLSSLELGDSALYFCASSDEAGITAFFGQGTRLTVV.

The chain carries TRBV7-2 and TRBJ2-5; the D gene could be TRBD1 or TRBD2 (5 bases each). CDR3 length equals 16 residues. Trimming removed 5 bases at V and 0 bases at J, with 16 bases between. Per germline, CDR1 SGHTA and CDR2 FQGNSA. The CDR3: CASSDGARAYQETQYF. Here the CDR3 DNA reads TGTGCCAGCAGCGATGGGGCGAGGGCCTACCAAGAGACCCAGTACTTC.

Concerning this clonotype: At one end, the junction sequence differs from germline, possibly due to a read error. V usage is TRBV19 and J usage is TRBJ2-2, with a tentative D call TRBD1 (6 bases). Germline V gene lookup returns CDR1 LNHDA and CDR2 SQIVND (reference sequence). The CDR3 has 15 amino acids. CDR3 sequence reads: CASSDRGEDSSALLF. CDR3 in DNA: TGTGCCAGTAGTGACCGAGGAGAGGACAGCTCAGCCCTGCTCTTT.

This clonotype was seen repeatedly, ten times or more. This chain joins TRBV4-1 and TRBJ1-4, with 10 nucleotides matching TRBD1. This CDR3 is built from 16 residues. Germline CDR1 MGHRA, CDR2 YSYEKL. The junction had 5 bases not matched to a gene; V was cut back by 0 bases and J by 7 bases. The chain's CDR3 is CASSQEVGTGVEKLFF. In nucleotides, the CDR3 is TGCGCCAGCAGCCAAGAGGTTGGGACAGGGGTTGAAAAACTGTTTTTT.

In regard to this clonotype: This could be a read error, since a much larger clone is one nucleotide away. The chain combines TRBV3-1 with TRBJ1-3; TRBD1 is a possible D gene (5 bases). The CDR3 consists of 15 residues. V lost 4 bases to trimming and J lost 7 bases, with 17 bases between them. CDR1 is LGHDT, CDR2 YNNKEL, per germline (reference sequence). CDR3 coding DNA: TGTGCCAGCAGCCCAGCTACAGGCTCCTGGAACACCATATATTTT. Amino acids: CASSPATGSWNTIYF. Full variable domain (missing parts from reference TRBV3-1 and TRBJ1-3): DTAVSQTPKYLVTQMGNDKSIKCEQNLGHDTMYWYKQDSKKFLKIMFSYNNKELIINETVPNRFSPKSPDKAHLNLHINSLELGDSAVYFCASSPATGSWNTIYFGEGSWLTVV.

This clonotype was detected only a few times. The chain carries TRBV9 and TRBJ2-5; no reliable D call. The CDR3 runs 13 residues. The ends were cut back, 0 bases at V and 2 bases at J, with 5 bases in the middle. Germline CDR1 reads SGDLS; CDR2 reads YYNGEE. The CDR3 here is CASSVALQETQYF. DNA for the CDR3: TGTGCCAGCAGCGTAGCCCTACAAGAGACCCAGTACTTC.

The chain combines TRBV7-4 with TRBJ2-6, with a weak D call TRBD1 (6 bases). The V and J ends lost 5 bases and 16 bases respectively, with 27 bases between them. Germline V gives CDR1 SGHVT, CDR2 SQSDAQ. CDR3 length: 16 residues. CDR3 sequence reads: CASSKRNVAGAKDLTF. The CDR3 DNA reads TGTGCCAGCAGCAAACGGAACGTAGCAGGGGCGAAGGATCTGACTTTC.

This clonotype was observed many times. The chain recombines TRBV6-6 with TRBJ2-5, with D possibly being TRBD1 (5 bases). Per the germline V gene, CDR1 is MNHNY and CDR2 is SVGAGI (reference sequence). This CDR3 is 15 amino acids long. V was cut by 0 bases and J by 4 bases, with 12 bases left in between. CDR3: CASSYSRTTGETQYF. The CDR3 DNA sequence: TGTGCCAGCAGTTACTCTCGGACCACAGGAGAGACCCAGTACTTC.

The table lists this clonotype with a count of one. V gene TRBV20-1 combines with J gene TRBJ2-1; D possibly corresponds to TRBD1 (7 bases). The length of the CDR3 is 15 residues. V was pared by 3 bases and J by 6 bases, with 18 bases between. Germline CDR1 and CDR2: DFQATT and SNEGSKA (reference sequence). CDR3: CSASPGGINANEQFF. CDR3 nucleotides: TGCAGTGCTAGTCCAGGGGGGATCAATGCCAATGAGCAGTTCTTC.

This clonotype appeared a single time. Being one base from a much bigger clone, this may be a read error. V is TRBV5-4 and J is TRBJ2-6; no clear D gene. Germline V gene lookup returns CDR1 SGHNT and CDR2 YYREEE (reference sequence). The CDR3 runs to 17 residues. DNA of the CDR3: TGTGCCAGCGGCTTCGGGCCCGCCGGCTCTGGGGCCAACGTCCTGACTTTC. It yields the protein CASGFGPAGSGANVLTF.

Details on this clonotype: The germline gene is not matched at one end of the junction; a read error may be the cause. The rearrangement uses TRBV12-3 or TRBV12-4 and TRBJ1-1; TRBD1 matches 7 bases. The CDR3 totals 14 residues. CDR3 bases: TGTGCCATCAGTCAGACAGGGCTGAACACTGAAGCTTTCTTT. Residues: CAISQTGLNTEAFF.

This clonotype came up once. The germline gene is not matched at one end of the junction; a read error may be the cause. The rearrangement links TRBV7-3 to TRBJ1-6; 8 bases are a match to TRBD1. CDR1 is SGHTA and CDR2 is FQGTGA in the germline V gene. CDR3 size: 15 residues. Here the CDR3 reads CASSLGQGTYSHLLW. For the CDR3, the DNA is TGTGCCAGCAGCTTAGGACAGGGCACCTATTCGCACCTCCTCTGG.

The V gene is TRBV18, the J gene TRBJ2-7; TRBD1 is a possible D gene (6 bases). Germline V gene lookup returns CDR1 KGHSH and CDR2 LQKENI. V gave up 4 bases and J gave up 5 bases, with 12 bases separating them. CDR3 length: 13 amino acids. CDR3: CASSRRDIHEQYF. The CDR3 region has the DNA TGTGCCAGCTCACGCCGGGACATCCACGAGCAGTACTTC. The whole variable domain, filled in from reference TRBV18 and TRBJ2-7, reads NAGVMQNPRHLVRRRGQEARLRCSPMKGHSHVYWYRQLPEEGLKFMVYLQKENIIDESGMPKERFSAEFPKEGPSILRIQQVVRGDSAAYFCASSRRDIHEQYFGPGTRLTVT.

This rearrangement joins TRBV5-1 to TRBJ1-3; the match to TRBD1 covers 7 bases. Germline V gene data show CDR1 as SGHRS and CDR2 as YFSETQ. This CDR3 has 14 residues. Trimming cost V 0 bases and J 8 bases; bases outside gene matches: 5. The CDR3 coding sequence is TGCGCCAGCAGCTTGGGTACAGGGGAATACACCATATATTTT. Its protein product is CASSLGTGEYTIYF.

Details on this clonotype: At one end, the junction sequence differs from germline, possibly due to a read error. The rearrangement uses TRBV7-3 and TRBJ2-5; the D is unclear. The CDR3 loop spans 10 amino acids. CDR1 and CDR2 (germline): SGHTA, FQGTGA. DNA for the CDR3: TGTGCCAGCAGTACAGTGGCTCAGTCCTTC. Amino acids: CASSTVAQSF.

Ten or more counts support this clonotype. The chain uses TRBV12-5 and TRBJ2-5, with TRBD2 as a possible D gene (5 bases). Germline CDR1 and CDR2: LGHNT and FRNRAP. Trimming took off 5 bases at V and 7 bases at J, with 8 bases between the two ends. This CDR3 region has 11 residues. CDR3 in DNA: TGTGCTAGTGGTAGCGGTCGGACCCAGTACTTC. Translated, it gives CASGSGRTQYF.